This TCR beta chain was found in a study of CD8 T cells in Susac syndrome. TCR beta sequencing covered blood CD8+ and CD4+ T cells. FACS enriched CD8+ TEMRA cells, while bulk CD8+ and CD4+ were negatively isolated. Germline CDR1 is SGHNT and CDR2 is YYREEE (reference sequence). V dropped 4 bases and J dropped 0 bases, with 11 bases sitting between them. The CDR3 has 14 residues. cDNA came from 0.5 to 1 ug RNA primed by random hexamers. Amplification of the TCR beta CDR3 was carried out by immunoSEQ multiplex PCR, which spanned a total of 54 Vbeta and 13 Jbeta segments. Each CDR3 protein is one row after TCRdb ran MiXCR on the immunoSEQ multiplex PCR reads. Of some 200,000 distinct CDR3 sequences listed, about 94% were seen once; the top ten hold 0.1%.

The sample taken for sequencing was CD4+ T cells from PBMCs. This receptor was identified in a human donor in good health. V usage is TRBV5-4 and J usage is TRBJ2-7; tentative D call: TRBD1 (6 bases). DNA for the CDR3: TGTGCCAGCAGCCACGACAGGAGCTCCTACGAGCAGTACTTC. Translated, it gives CASSHDRSSYEQYF. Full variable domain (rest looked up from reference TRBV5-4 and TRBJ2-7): ETGVTQSPTHLIKTRGQQVTLRCSSQSGHNTVSWYQQALGQGPQFIFQYYREEENGRGNFPPRFSGLQFPNYSSELNVNALELDDSALYLCASSHDRSSYEQYFGPGTRLTVT.